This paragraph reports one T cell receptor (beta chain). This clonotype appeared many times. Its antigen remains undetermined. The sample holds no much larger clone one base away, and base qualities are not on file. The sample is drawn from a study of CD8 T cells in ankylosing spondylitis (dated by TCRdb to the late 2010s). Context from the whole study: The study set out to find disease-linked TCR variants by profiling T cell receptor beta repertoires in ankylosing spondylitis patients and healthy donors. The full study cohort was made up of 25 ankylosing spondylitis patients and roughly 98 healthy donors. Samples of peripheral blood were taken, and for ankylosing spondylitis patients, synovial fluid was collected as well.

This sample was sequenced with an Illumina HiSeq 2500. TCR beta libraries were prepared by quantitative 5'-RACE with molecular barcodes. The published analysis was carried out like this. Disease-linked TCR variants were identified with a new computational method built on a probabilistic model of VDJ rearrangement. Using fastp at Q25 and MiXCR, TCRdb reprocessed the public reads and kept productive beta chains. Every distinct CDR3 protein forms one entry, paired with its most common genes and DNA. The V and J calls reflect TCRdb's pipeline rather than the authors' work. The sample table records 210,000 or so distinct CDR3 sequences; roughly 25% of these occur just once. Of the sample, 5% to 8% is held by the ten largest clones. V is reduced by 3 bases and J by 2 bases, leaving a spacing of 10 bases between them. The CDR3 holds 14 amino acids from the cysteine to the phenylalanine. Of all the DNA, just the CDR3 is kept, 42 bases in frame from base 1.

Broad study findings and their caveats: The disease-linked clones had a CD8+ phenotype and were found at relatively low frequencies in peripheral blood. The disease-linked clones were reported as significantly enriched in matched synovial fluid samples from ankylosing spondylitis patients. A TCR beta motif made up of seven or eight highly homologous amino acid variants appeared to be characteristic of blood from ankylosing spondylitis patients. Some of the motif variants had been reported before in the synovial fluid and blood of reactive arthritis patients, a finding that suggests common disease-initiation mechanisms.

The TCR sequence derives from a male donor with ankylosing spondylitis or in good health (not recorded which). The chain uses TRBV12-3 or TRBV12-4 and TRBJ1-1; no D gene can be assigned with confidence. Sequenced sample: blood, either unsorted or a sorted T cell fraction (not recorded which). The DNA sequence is TGTGCCAGCAGTTTTCGGGGTCGTAACACTGAAGCTTTCTTT. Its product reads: CASSFRGRNTEAFF.